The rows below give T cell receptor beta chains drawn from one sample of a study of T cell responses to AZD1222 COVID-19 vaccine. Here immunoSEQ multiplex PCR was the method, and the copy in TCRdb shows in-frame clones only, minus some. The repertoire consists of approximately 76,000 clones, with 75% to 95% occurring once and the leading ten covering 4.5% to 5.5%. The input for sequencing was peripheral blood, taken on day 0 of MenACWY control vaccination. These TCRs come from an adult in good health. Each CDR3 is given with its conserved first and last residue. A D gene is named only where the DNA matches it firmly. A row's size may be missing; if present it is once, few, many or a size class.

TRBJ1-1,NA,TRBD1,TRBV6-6,TGTGCCAGCAGTTCGGGGACAGCCACTGAAGCTTTCTTT,CASSSGTATEAFF
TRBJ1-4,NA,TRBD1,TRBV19,TGTGCCAGTAAGAGGGACAGCAATGAAAAACTGTTTTTT,CASKRDSNEKLFF
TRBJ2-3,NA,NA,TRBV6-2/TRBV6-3,TGTGCCAGCAGGCCTCCACTAGATACGCAGTATTTT,CASRPPLDTQYF
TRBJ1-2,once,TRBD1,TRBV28,TGTGCCAGCAGTTTCGCAGACAGGGAAGGCTATGGCTACACCTTC,CASSFADREGYGYTF
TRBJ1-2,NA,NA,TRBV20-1,TGCAGTGTTACAGGCAGGGAGGGCTACACCTTC,CSVTGREGYTF
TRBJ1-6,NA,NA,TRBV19,TGTGCCAGTAGTACGCAACAGGGTTTGACACCCCTCCACTTT,CASSTQQGLTPLHF
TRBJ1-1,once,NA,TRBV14,TGTGCCAGCAGCCACGGGACTGAAGCTTTCTTT,CASSHGTEAFF
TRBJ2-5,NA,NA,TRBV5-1,TGCGCCAGCAGCCCCGGGACTTTAGAGACCCAGTACTTC,CASSPGTLETQYF
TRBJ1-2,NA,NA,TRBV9,TGTGCCAGCAGCGTGGGGGGTTCGGGTGGCTATGGCTACACCTTC,CASSVGGSGGYGYTF
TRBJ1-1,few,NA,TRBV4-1,TGCGCCAGCAGCCAAGTCGGGAACACTGAAGCTTTCTTT,CASSQVGNTEAFF
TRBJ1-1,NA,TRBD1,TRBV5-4,TGTGCCAGCAGCCCGGGACAGGGAAGCACTGAAGCTTTCTTT,CASSPGQGSTEAFF
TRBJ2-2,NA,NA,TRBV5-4,TGTGCCAGCAGCTTGGCCACGCGCACCGGGGAGCTGTTTTTT,CASSLATRTGELFF
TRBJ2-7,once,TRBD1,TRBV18,TGTGCCAGCTCACCCTTGGGACAGCCACCGAACGAGCAGTACTTC,CASSPLGQPPNEQYF
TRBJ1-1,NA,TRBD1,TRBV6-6,TGTGCCAGCAGTCCATACAGGGGGGCGAACACTGAAGCTTTCTTT,CASSPYRGANTEAFF
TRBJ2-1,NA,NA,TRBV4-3,TGCGCCAGCAGCCAAGAGGGCCAGGGGCCGTATGAGCAGTTCTTC,CASSQEGQGPYEQFF
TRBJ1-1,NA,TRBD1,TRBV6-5,TGTGCCAGTGGGACAGGGGGTCCCCTCACTGAAGCTTTCTTT,CASGTGGPLTEAFF
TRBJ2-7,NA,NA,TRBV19,TGTGCCAGTAGTCCAGAGGGCCGGGACGGGTCCTACGAGCAGTACTTC,CASSPEGRDGSYEQYF
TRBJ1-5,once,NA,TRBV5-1,TGCGCCAGCAGCCTAGGACAGAATCAGCCCCAGCATTTT,CASSLGQNQPQHF
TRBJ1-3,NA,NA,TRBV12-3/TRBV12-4,TGTGCCAGCAGAGCGGGAAACACCATATATTTT,CASRAGNTIYF
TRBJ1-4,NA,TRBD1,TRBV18,TGTGCCAGCTCACCAGAATGGGACAGCAATGAAAAACTGTTTTTT,CASSPEWDSNEKLFF
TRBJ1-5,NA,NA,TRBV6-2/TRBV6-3,TGTGCCAGCAGCGTGCGTAGTCAGCCCCAGCATTTT,CASSVRSQPQHF
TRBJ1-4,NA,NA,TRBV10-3,TGTGCCATCAGCGTGACATCTTCTGAAAAACTGTTTTTT,CAISVTSSEKLFF
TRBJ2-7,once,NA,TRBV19,TGTGCCAGCGCAGGGAACAGGCTCGGGGACGAGCAGTACTTC,CASAGNRLGDEQYF
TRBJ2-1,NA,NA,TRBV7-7,TGTGCCAGCAGCTTAGAGCAAAACGCCTACAATGAGCAGTTCTTC,CASSLEQNAYNEQFF
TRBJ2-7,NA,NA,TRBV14,TGTGCCAGCAGCCAAGAAGTGGAGGGGACCGAGCAGTACTTC,CASSQEVEGTEQYF
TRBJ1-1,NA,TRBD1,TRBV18,TGTGCCAGCTCACTGGCTGGACAGGGGTTCGGGGACACTGAAGCTTTCTTT,CASSLAGQGFGDTEAFF
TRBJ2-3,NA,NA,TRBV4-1,TGCGCCAGCAGCCAACCCTGGGGCCAGGATACGCAGTATTTT,CASSQPWGQDTQYF
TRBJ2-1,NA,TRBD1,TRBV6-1,TGTGCCAGCAGTGAGGGGACAGGGAATGAGCAGTTCTTC,CASSEGTGNEQFF
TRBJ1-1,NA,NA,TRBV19,TGTGCCAGTAGGGTAAGGACAGACACTGAAGCTTTCTTT,CASRVRTDTEAFF
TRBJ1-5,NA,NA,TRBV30,TGTGCCTGGAGTTTGGGGGGACTTTATAGCAATCAGCCCCAGCATTTT,CAWSLGGLYSNQPQHF
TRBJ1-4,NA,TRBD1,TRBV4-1,TGCGCCAGCAGCCAAGTCTCACAGGGGCGAGAAAAACTGTTTTTT,CASSQVSQGREKLFF
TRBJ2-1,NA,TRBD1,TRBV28,TGTGCCAGCAGTTCAGGGGGATACTCCTACAATGAGCAGTTCTTC,CASSSGGYSYNEQFF
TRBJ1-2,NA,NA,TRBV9,TGTGCCAGCCTGTCCTCCGGGACTGGCTACACCTTC,CASLSSGTGYTF
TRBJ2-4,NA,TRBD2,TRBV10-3,TGTGCCATCAGTGAGATCAGCGGGGTGAGTCAGTACTTC,CAISEISGVSQYF
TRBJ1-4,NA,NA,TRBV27,TGTGCCAGCAGTACCGGGACCACGAATGAAAAACTGTTTTTT,CASSTGTTNEKLFF
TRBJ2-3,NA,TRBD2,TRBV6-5,TGTGCCAGCGGGTTAGCGGGAGTGAGAGATACGCAGTATTTT,CASGLAGVRDTQYF
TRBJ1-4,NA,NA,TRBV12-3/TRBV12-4,TGTGCCACCCACCCGGGGGTAGGGGAAAAACTGTTTTTT,CATHPGVGEKLFF
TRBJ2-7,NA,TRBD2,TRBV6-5,TGTGCCAGCCGGGTTCCAGCGGGGTCCTACGAGCAGTACTTC,CASRVPAGSYEQYF
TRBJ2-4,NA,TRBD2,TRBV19,TGTGCCAGCAGCCCCGGGACTAGCGGGGGAAACATTCAGTACTTC,CASSPGTSGGNIQYF
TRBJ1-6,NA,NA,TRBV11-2,TGTGCCAGCAGCTTAGATAACCCCCGTTCACCCCTCCACTTT,CASSLDNPRSPLHF
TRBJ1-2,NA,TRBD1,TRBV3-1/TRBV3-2,TGTGCCAGCAGCCACTCAGTCCGGGACAGGGGAAGTAGCTACACCTTC,CASSHSVRDRGSSYTF
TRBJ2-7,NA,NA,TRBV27,TGTGCCAGCAGTTTATGGGCGGGCGAGGGCGGCATCCCTCCCGAGCAGTACTTC,CASSLWAGEGGIPPEQYF
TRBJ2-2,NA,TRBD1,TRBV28,TGTGCCAGCAGTTTACCCGAGTCGTGGACGAGAGCCGGGACAGGGCTTCCCGGGGAGCTGTTTTTT,CASSLPESWTRAGTGLPGELFF
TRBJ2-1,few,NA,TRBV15,TGTGCCACCAGCAGAGAGTTCGGTAGCTCCTACAATGAGCAGTTCTTC,CATSREFGSSYNEQFF
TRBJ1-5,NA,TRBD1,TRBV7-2,TGTGCCAGCACCCGCGGACAGGGGATGGCAGGCCAGCCCCAGCATTTT,CASTRGQGMAGQPQHF
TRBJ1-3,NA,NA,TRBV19,TGTGCCACCAAGGGCGGGGGAAACACCATATATTTT,CATKGGGNTIYF
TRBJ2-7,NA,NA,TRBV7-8,TGTGCCAGCAGCCCGACGGGAATTAGCTCCTACGAGCAGTACTTC,CASSPTGISSYEQYF